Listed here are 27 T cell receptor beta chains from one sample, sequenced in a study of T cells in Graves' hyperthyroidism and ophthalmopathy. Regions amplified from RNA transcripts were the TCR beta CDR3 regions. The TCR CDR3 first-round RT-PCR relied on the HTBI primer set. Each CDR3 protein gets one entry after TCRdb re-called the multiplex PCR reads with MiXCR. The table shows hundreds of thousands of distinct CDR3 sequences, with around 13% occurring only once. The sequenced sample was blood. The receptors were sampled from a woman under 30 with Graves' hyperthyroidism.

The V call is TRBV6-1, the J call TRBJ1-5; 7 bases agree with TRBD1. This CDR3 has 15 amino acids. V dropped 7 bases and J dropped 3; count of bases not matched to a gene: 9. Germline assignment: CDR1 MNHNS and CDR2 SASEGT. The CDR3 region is CASTPLTGINQPQHF. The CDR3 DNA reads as TGTGCCAGCACCCCTCTGACAGGGATCAATCAGCCCCAGCATTTT.

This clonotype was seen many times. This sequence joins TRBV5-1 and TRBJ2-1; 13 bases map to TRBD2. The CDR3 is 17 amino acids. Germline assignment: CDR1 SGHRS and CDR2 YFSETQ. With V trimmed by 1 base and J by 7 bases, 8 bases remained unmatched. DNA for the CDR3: TGCGCCAGCAGCTTGTCCTCACTAGCGGGAGGGAAAAATGAGCAGTTCTTC. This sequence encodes CASSLSSLAGGKNEQFF. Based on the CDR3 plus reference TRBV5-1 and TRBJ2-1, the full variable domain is KAGVTQTPRYLIKTRGQQVTLSCSPISGHRSVSWYQQTPGQGLQFLFEYFSETQRNKGNFPGRFSGRQFSNSRSEMNVSTLELGDSALYLCASSLSSLAGGKNEQFFGPGTRLTVL.

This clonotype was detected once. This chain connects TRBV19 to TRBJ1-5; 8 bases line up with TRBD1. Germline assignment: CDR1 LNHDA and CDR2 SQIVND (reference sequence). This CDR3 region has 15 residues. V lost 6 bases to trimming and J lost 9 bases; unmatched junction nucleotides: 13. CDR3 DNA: TGTGCCAGTAGACTCGTTCAGGGGGCGGGTTTGCCCCAGCATTTT. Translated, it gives CASRLVQGAGLPQHF.

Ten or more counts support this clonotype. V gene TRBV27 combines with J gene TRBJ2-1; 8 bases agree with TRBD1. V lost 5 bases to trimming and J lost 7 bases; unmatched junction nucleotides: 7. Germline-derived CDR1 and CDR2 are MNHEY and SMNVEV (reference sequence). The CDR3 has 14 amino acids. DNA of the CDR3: TGTGCCAGCAGTACGGACAGGGTAGTAAATGAGCAGTTCTTC. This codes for CASSTDRVVNEQFF.

CDR3 coding DNA: TGTGCCATCAACGGACAGGGGGGCACTGAAGCTTTCTTT. Protein sequence: CAINGQGGTEAFF. The J gene is TRBJ1-1, the V gene TRBV10-3; the match to TRBD1 covers 10 bases. Trimming cost V 7 bases and J 4 bases; bases outside gene matches: 3. The CDR3 runs to 13 residues. Germline lookup yields CDR1 ENHRY and CDR2 SYGVKD.

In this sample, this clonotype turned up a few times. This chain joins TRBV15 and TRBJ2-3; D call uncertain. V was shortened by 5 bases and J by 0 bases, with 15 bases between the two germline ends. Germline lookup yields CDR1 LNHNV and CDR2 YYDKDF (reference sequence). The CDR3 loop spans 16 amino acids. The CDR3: CATSGAQIPSTDTQYF. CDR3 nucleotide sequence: TGTGCCACCAGCGGCGCCCAAATCCCCAGCACAGATACGCAGTATTTT.

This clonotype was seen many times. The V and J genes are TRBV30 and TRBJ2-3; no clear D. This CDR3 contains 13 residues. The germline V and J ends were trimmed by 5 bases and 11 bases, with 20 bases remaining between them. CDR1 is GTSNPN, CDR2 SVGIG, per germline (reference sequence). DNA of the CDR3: TGTGCCTGGGATGGCCTTATGGTCGAGGAGCAGTATTTT. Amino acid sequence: CAWDGLMVEEQYF.

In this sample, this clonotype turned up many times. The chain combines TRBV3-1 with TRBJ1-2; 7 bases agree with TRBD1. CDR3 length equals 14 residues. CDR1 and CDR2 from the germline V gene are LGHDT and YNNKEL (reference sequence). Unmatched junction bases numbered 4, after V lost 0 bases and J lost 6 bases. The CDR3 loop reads CASSQDITGDGYTF. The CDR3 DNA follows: TGTGCCAGCAGCCAAGATATAACAGGGGATGGCTACACCTTC. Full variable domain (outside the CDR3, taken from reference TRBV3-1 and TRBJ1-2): DTAVSQTPKYLVTQMGNDKSIKCEQNLGHDTMYWYKQDSKKFLKIMFSYNNKELIINETVPNRFSPKSPDKAHLNLHINSLELGDSAVYFCASSQDITGDGYTFGSGTRLTVV.

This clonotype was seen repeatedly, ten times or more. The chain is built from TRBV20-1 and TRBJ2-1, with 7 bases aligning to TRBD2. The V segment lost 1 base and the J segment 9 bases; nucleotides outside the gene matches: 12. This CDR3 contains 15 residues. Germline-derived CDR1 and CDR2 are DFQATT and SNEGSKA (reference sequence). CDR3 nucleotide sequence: TGCAGTGCTAGAGTTCCAGCGGGAATTTATGCTGAGCAGTTCTTC. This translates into CSARVPAGIYAEQFF.

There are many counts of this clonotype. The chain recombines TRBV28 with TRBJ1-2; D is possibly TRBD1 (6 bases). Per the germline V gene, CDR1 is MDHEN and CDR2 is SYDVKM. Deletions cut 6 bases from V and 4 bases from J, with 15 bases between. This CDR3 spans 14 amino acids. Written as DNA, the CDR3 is TGTGCCAGCAGAGAGGCAGGGGTTGCCTATGGCTACACCTTC. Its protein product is CASREAGVAYGYTF.

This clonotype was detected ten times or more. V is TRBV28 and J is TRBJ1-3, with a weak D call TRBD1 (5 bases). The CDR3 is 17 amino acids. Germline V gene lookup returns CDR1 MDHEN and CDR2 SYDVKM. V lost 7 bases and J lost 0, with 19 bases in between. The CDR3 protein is CASIDMTQTDSGNTIYF. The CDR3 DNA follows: TGTGCCAGCATAGACATGACCCAGACAGACTCTGGAAACACCATATATTTT. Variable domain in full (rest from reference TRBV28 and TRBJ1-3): DVKVTQSSRYLVKRTGEKVFLECVQDMDHENMFWYRQDPGLGLRLIYFSYDVKMKEKGDIPEGYSVSREKKERFSLILESASTNQTSMYLCASIDMTQTDSGNTIYFGEGSWLTVV.

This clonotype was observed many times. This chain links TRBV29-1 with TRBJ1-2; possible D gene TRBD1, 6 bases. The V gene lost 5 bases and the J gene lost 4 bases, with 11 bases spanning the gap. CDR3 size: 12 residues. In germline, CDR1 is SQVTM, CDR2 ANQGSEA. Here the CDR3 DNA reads TGCAGCGTTCAACAGGGAACCTATGGCTACACCTTC. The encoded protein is CSVQQGTYGYTF.

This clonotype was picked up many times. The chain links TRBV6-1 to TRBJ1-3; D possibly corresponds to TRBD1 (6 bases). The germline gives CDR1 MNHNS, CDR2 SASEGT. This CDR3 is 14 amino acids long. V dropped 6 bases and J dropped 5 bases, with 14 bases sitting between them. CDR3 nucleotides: TGTGCCAGCAGGGGATACAGGGCAAGAAACACCATATATTTT. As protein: CASRGYRARNTIYF.

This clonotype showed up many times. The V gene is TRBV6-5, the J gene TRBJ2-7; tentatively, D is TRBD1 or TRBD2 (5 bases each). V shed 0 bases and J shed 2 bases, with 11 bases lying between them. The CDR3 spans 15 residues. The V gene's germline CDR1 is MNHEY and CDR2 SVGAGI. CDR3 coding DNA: TGTGCCAGCAGTTACTCGGTTCGGGGCGCCTACGAGCAGTACTTC. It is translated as CASSYSVRGAYEQYF.

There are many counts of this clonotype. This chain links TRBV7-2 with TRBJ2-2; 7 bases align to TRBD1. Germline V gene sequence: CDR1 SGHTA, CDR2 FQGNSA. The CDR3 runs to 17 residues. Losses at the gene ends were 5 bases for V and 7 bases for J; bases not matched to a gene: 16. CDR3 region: CASSEGTDSLYVGELFF. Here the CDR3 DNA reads TGTGCCAGCAGCGAAGGGACAGACTCATTGTATGTCGGGGAGCTGTTTTTT.

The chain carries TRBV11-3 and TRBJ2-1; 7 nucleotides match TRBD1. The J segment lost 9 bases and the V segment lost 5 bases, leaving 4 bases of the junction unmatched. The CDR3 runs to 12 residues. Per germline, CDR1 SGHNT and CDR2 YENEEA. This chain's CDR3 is CASSLTGAEQFF. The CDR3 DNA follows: TGTGCCAGCAGCCTTACAGGGGCTGAGCAGTTCTTC.

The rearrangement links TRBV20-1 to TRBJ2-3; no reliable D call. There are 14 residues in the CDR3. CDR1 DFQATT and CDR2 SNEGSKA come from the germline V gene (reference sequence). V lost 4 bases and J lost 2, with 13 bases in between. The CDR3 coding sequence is TGCAGTGCTACCTCTGGGCTGACCACAGATACGCAGTATTTT. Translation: CSATSGLTTDTQYF.

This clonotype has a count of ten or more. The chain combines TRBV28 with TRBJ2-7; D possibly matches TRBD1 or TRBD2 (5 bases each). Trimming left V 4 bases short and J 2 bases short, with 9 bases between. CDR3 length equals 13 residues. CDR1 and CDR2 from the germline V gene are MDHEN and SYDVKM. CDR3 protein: CASSWDVAYEQYF. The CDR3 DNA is TGTGCCAGCAGTTGGGACGTAGCCTACGAGCAGTACTTC.

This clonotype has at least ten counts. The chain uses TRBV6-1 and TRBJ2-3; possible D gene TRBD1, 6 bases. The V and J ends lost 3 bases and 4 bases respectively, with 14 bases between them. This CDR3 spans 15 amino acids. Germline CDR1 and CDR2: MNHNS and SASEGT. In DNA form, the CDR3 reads TGTGCCAGCAGTGACGAGGACAGACCGGCAGATACGCAGTATTTT. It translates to CASSDEDRPADTQYF.

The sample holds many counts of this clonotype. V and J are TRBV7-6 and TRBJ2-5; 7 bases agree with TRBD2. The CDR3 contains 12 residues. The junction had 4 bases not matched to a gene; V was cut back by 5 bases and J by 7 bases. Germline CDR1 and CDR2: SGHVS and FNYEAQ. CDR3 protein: CASSTSDGTQYF. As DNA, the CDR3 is TGTGCCAGCAGCACTAGCGATGGGACCCAGTACTTC.

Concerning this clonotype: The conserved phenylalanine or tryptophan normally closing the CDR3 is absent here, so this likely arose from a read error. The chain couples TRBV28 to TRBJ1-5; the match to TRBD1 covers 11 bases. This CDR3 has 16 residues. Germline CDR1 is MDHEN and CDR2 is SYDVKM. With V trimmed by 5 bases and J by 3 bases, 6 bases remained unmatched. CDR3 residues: CASSTRTGGSNQPQHS. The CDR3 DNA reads TGTGCCAGCAGTACCCGGACAGGGGGCTCCAATCAGCCCCAGCATTCT.

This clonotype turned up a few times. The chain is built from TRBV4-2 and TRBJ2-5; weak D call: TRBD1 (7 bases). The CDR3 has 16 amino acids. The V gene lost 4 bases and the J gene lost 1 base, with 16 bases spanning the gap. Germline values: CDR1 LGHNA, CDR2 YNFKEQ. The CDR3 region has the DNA TGTGCCAGCAGCCCCGAGGGGGCGGGGAGCCAAGAGACCCAGTACTTC. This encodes CASSPEGAGSQETQYF.

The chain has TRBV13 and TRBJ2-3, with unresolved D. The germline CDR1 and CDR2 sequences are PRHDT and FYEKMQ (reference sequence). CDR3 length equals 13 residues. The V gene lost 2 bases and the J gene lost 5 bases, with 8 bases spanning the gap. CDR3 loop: CASSLTERDTQYF. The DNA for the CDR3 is TGTGCCAGCAGCTTAACGGAACGAGATACGCAGTATTTT.

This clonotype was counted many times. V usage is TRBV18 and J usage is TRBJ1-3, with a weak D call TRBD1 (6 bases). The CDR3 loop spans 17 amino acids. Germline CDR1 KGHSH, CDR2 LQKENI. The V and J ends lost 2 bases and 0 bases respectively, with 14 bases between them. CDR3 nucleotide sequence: TGTGCCAGCTCACCAAGTGGAAGGGGGAGCTCTGGAAACACCATATATTTT. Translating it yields CASSPSGRGSSGNTIYF.

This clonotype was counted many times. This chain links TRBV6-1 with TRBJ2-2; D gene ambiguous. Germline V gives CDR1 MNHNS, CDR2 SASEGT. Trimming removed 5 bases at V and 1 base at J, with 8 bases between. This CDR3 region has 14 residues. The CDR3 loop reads CASSSYRNTGELFF. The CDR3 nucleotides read TGTGCCAGCAGTTCGTACAGGAACACCGGGGAGCTGTTTTTT.

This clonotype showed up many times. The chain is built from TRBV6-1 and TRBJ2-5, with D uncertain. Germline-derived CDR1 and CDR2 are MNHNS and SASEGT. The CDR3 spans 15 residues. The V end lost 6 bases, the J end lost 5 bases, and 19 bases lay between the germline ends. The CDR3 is CASRPAGANRETQYF. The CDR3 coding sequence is TGTGCCAGCAGACCGGCAGGAGCTAACCGGGAGACCCAGTACTTC.

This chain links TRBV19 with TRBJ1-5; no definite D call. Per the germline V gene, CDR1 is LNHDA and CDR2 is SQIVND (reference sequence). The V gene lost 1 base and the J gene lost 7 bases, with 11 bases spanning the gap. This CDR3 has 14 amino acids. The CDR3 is CASSIGGFEQPQHF. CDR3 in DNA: TGTGCCAGTAGTATAGGGGGATTTGAACAGCCCCAGCATTTT.